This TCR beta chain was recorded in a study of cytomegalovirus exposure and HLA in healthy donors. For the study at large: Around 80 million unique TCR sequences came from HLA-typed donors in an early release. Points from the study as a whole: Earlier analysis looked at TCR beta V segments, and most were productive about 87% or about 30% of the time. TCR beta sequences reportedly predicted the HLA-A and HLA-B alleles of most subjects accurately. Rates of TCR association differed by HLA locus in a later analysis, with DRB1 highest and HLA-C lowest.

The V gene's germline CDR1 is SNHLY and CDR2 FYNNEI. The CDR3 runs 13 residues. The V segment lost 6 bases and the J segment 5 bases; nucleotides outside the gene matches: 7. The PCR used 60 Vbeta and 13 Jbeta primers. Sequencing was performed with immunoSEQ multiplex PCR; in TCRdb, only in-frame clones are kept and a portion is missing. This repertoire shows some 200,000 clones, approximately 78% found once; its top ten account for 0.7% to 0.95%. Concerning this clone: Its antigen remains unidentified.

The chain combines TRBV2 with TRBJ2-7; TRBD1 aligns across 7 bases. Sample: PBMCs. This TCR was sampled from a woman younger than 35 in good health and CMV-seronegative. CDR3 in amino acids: CASRLQGFDEQYF. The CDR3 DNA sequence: TGTGCCAGCAGACTACAGGGGTTCGACGAGCAGTACTTC.